Shown below are 2 T cell receptor beta chains from a single sample sequenced in a study of human T cells and chemical hapten exposure. A single record per CDR3 protein comes from TCRdb applying MiXCR to the RACE reads. The sample holds about 39,000 distinct CDR3 sequences, about an eighth seen once. The time point is: patch test 3, about 24 weeks after DPC sensitization. Specified treatment: therapeutic diphenylcyclopropenone sensitization with weekly scalp DPC. Unfractionated whole blood served as the source for total RNA extraction. The source material was whole blood, sampled in connection with sensitization to the hapten diphenylcyclopropenone (DPC). These receptors came from a woman in her thirties or forties with alopecia areata. Some clones in this sample may be carry-over from other donors' samples.

This clonotype has a count of ten or more. The chain links TRBV18 to TRBJ1-4; tentative D call: TRBD1 (5 bases). CDR3 length: 14 residues. CDR1 is KGHSH and CDR2 is LQKENI in the germline V gene. Between the trimmed V and J ends, which lost 2 bases and 8 bases, there was a span of 12 bases. The CDR3 reads CASSPAEGREKLFF. The CDR3 DNA sequence: TGTGCCAGCTCACCAGCGGAGGGGCGCGAAAAACTGTTTTTT.

This sequence joins TRBV27 and TRBJ2-7; 7 bases line up with TRBD2. The V segment lost 7 bases and the J segment 2 bases; nucleotides outside the gene matches: 8. The CDR3 has 14 residues. CDR1 is MNHEY and CDR2 is SMNVEV in the germline V gene (reference sequence). The CDR3 region has the DNA TGTGCCAGCAAAGAGGCGGGAGCCGCCTACGAGCAGTACTTC. This gives the protein CASKEAGAAYEQYF.